The rows below give T cell receptor beta chains drawn from one sample of a study of technical replicates of blood from a few donors. This table comes from immunoSEQ multiplex PCR, and its TCRdb copy is limited to in-frame clones, with some not included. Here the sample spans about 73,000 clones, 93% being singletons. Material for sequencing was T cells isolated from PBMCs. The receptors shown here come from a human donor in good health. Each CDR3 is given with its conserved first and last residue. Each record gives: clone size, V gene, J gene, D gene, CDR3 DNA, CDR3 protein. A D gene is named only where the DNA matches it firmly. Part of the rows lack a size; the others show once, few, many or a class for expanded clones.

>.|TRBV6-5|TRBJ2-7|.
TGTGCCAGCTATTCCAGCAGGGACTCCTACGAGCAGTACTTC
CASYSSRDSYEQYF
>.|TRBV5-1|TRBJ2-7|.
TGCGCCAGCAGCTTGGCCGGCAGGGTCGACTACGAGCAGTACTTC
CASSLAGRVDYEQYF
>.|TRBV28|TRBJ1-2|TRBD1
TGTGCCAGCAGTGGGGACAGGGGCTATGGCTACACCTTC
CASSGDRGYGYTF
>once|TRBV4-1|TRBJ2-7|TRBD2
TGCGCCAGCAGCCAAGGGGGCTGGTTTGGGGAGGGTGAAGGGCGCGGCGAGCAGTACTTC
CASSQGGWFGEGEGRGEQYF
>.|TRBV5-1|TRBJ2-1|TRBD2
TGCGCCAGCAGCTTGAGGAGCGGGGTCTACAATGAGCAGTTCTTC
CASSLRSGVYNEQFF
>once|TRBV4-1|TRBJ2-1|.
TGCGCCAGCAGCCAACGGGCCGGGGGCTCCTACAATGAGCAGTTCTTC
CASSQRAGGSYNEQFF
>.|TRBV27|TRBJ2-5|.
TGTGCCAGCAGTTTATTATCTGGGACTCTAGAAGAGACCCAGTACTTC
CASSLLSGTLEETQYF
>.|TRBV6-1|TRBJ1-3|.
TGTGCCAGCAGTGGACAGTTACCCTCTGGAAACACCATATATTTT
CASSGQLPSGNTIYF
>.|TRBV29-1|TRBJ2-1|.
TGCAGCGTTGTTAGGGGGAGCCTCTACAATGAGCAGTTCTTC
CSVVRGSLYNEQFF
>.|TRBV9|TRBJ2-7|TRBD1
TGTGCCAGCAGCCCTCAGGGGGCGACCTATACCTACGAGCAGTACTTC
CASSPQGATYTYEQYF
>.|TRBV15|TRBJ2-3|TRBD2
TGTGCCACCAGCGAGACTAGCGGGGACGCAGATACGCAGTATTTT
CATSETSGDADTQYF
>.|TRBV18|TRBJ1-1|.
TGTGCCAGCTCACCACCGGTCGGTTTGAACACTGAAGCTTTCTTT
CASSPPVGLNTEAFF
>.|TRBV7-9|TRBJ2-1|.
TGTGCCAGCAGCCTGGGGAGCTCCTACAATGAGCAGTTCTTC
CASSLGSSYNEQFF
>.|TRBV30|TRBJ1-1|.
TGTGCCTGGGCTAACCAGGGCTCTGAAGCTTTCTTT
CAWANQGSEAFF
>.|TRBV6-5|TRBJ2-5|TRBD1
TGTGCCAGCAGTGCCAACAGGGGCCCGGGGACCCAGTACTTC
CASSANRGPGTQYF
>.|TRBV21-1|TRBJ2-2|.
TGTGCCAGCAGCAAAGGGCGGGGGGTAGGCACCGGGGAGCTGTTTTTT
CASSKGRGVGTGELFF
>.|TRBV6-1|TRBJ2-4|.
TGTGCCAGCAGTGAAGGACTTTTCGAAGCCAAAAACATTCAGTACTTC
CASSEGLFEAKNIQYF
>once|TRBV5-1|TRBJ2-7|.
TGCGCCAGCAGCTTGGACGGGAGCGAGCAGTACTTC
CASSLDGSEQYF
>.|TRBV6-5|TRBJ2-3|TRBD2
TGTGCCAGCAGGACGGGCGGGGGGGCCTTAGATACGCAGTATTTT
CASRTGGGALDTQYF
>.|TRBV19|TRBJ2-7|.
TGTGCCAGTAGTGCCAGTGTCTCCTACGAGCAGTACTTC
CASSASVSYEQYF
>.|TRBV6-5|TRBJ2-7|.
TGTGCCAGCACCAACTACTACGAGCAGTACTTC
CASTNYYEQYF
>.|TRBV18|TRBJ2-1|.
TGTGCCAGCTCACGGGCGACGCTGGACAATGAGCAGTTCTTC
CASSRATLDNEQFF
>few|TRBV19|TRBJ2-1|TRBD2
TGTGCCAGTAGTCCTCTGGGGGGGACTCCGGGTGAGCAGTTCTTC
CASSPLGGTPGEQFF
>.|TRBV5-1|TRBJ1-1|TRBD1
TGCGCCAGCGGACAGGGCGGGAACACTGAAGCTTTCTTT
CASGQGGNTEAFF
>once|TRBV9|TRBJ1-3|.
TGTGCCAGCAGCGTAGGGCAAATGGGAAACACCATATATTTT
CASSVGQMGNTIYF
>.|TRBV4-1|TRBJ2-7|TRBD1
TGCGCCAGCAGCCAATCCGGGGACAGGCGGGTCTGGGAGCAGTACTTC
CASSQSGDRRVWEQYF
>.|TRBV5-6|TRBJ1-6|.
TGTGCCAGCAGCTTGAGGGGGACATCCTATAATTCACCCCTCCACTTT
CASSLRGTSYNSPLHF
>.|TRBV5-1|TRBJ1-1|.
TGCGCCAGCAGCTTCCGGGGGGCGACTGAAGCTTTCTTT
CASSFRGATEAFF
>.|TRBV11-2|TRBJ2-7|.
TGTGCCAGCAGCTTGGGAGACTTTTCCCTCTACGAGCAGTACTTC
CASSLGDFSLYEQYF
>.|TRBV15|TRBJ1-1|.
TGTGCCACCAGCGGGGGCGGGGGACTGAACACTGAAGCTTTCTTT
CATSGGGGLNTEAFF
>.|TRBV2|TRBJ2-7|TRBD1
TGTGCCAGCAATCCCGGGACAGGGGACTACGAGCAGTACTTC
CASNPGTGDYEQYF
>.|TRBV28|TRBJ2-7|TRBD2
TGTGCCAGCAGTTTCCAGCGGGACCGCTACGAGCAGTACTTC
CASSFQRDRYEQYF
>.|TRBV4-1|TRBJ2-5|TRBD2
TGCGCCAGCAGCCAAGTGGGGCAGCGGGAGGGCCCGGAGACCCAGTACTTC
CASSQVGQREGPETQYF
>.|TRBV11-2|TRBJ2-7|.
TGTGCCAGCAGCTTTGGGCAGATTTACGAGCAGTACTTC
CASSFGQIYEQYF
>.|TRBV10-3|TRBJ2-3|.
TGTGCCATGGCGGGCGGCCTCACAGATACGCAGTATTTT
CAMAGGLTDTQYF
>.|TRBV7-9|TRBJ2-7|.
TGTGCCAGCAGCCCGCCCCCCAGGATAGGTCTATACGAGCAGTACTTC
CASSPPPRIGLYEQYF
>.|TRBV30|TRBJ2-7|TRBD1
TGTGCCTGGAGTATGGGGACAGGGACCTACGAGCAGTACTTC
CAWSMGTGTYEQYF
>.|TRBV5-6|TRBJ2-7|TRBD2
TGTGCCAGCATCTGGGCGGGGGGAGGCGAGCAGTACTTC
CASIWAGGGEQYF
>once|TRBV19|TRBJ1-4|.
TGTGCCAGTAGTAGCAGGACATATACGGTCGGTGAAAAACTGTTTTTT
CASSSRTYTVGEKLFF
>once|TRBV18|TRBJ1-1|.
TGTGCCAGCTCACCACCGAGGCCAGTTGAAGCTTTCTTT
CASSPPRPVEAFF
>.|TRBV19|TRBJ1-3|.
TGTGCCAGTAGTATTTCACGGGAAGGCCCTGGAAACACCATATATTTT
CASSISREGPGNTIYF
>.|TRBV6-6|TRBJ2-7|TRBD1
TGTGCCAGCAGCGACAGGGGGACGTACGAGCAGTACTTC
CASSDRGTYEQYF
>.|TRBV4-1|TRBJ2-7|TRBD1
TGCGCCAGCAGCCAAGGACAGGGGGCCTCCTACGAGCAGTACTTC
CASSQGQGASYEQYF
>.|TRBV11-2|TRBJ1-3|.
TGTGCCAGCAGCTTACGGGGGGTAACCATGCGGGGCTCTGGAAACACCATATATTTT
CASSLRGVTMRGSGNTIYF
>.|TRBV6-6|TRBJ2-2|.
TGTGCCAGCGGGAGAGAGAACACCGGGGAGCTGTTTTTT
CASGRENTGELFF
>once|TRBV11-2|TRBJ1-2|.
TGTGCCAGCAGCCCGCCGAGGAGCTCCTACCTCTATGGCTACACCTTC
CASSPPRSSYLYGYTF
>.|TRBV4-1|TRBJ2-4|.
TGCGCCAGCAGCCAACCGAGTTCCGGCGGACACCTCTGCTTC
CASSQPSSGGHLCF
>once|TRBV27|TRBJ2-7|TRBD1
TGTGCCAGCAGAGACAGGGCGGGCGAGCAGTACTTC
CASRDRAGEQYF
>.|TRBV7-9|TRBJ1-2|.
TGTGCCAGCAGGGGGCAAACCTATGGCTACACCTTC
CASRGQTYGYTF
>.|TRBV28|TRBJ2-2|TRBD2
TGTGCCACCAGACTGGGAGGGGCCGGGGAGCTGTTTTTT
CATRLGGAGELFF
>few|TRBV7-6|TRBJ1-1|.
TGTGCCAGCAGCTTAGCAGGGGGAGGGACTGAAGCTTTCTTT
CASSLAGGGTEAFF
>.|TRBV4-1|TRBJ2-7|.
TGCGCCAGCAGCCAAGTCGGTCAGGGGTCCTACGAGCAGTACTTC
CASSQVGQGSYEQYF
>.|TRBV14|TRBJ1-5|.
TGTGCCAGCAGCCAAGATCATCGGGTCGTCCGCAGCGGCAATCAGCCCCAGCATTTT
CASSQDHRVVRSGNQPQHF
>.|TRBV27|TRBJ2-7|.
TGTGCCAGCAGTTTGGGGGGGGGCGCTTCCTACGAGCAGTACTTC
CASSLGGGASYEQYF